Listed here are 30 T cell receptor beta chains from one sample, sequenced in a study of OX40 agonist ivuxolimab in advanced cancers. The method behind the library was the immunoSEQ multiplex PCR assay. The clones in this table, taken by TCRdb from immuneACCESS, are in-frame only. Not every clone is retained; where verified, under half of the shortfall comes from an unresolved V gene, and the cause of the rest is unknown. The sample table holds tens of thousands of clones, of which 80% to 85% were seen once. Roughly 4.1% of the sample is in the top ten clones. This specimen was CD4+ or CD8+ T cells sorted from blood, taken in a trial of the OX40 agonist ivuxolimab. The source of these receptors is an adult with an advanced solid tumor such as melanoma, head and neck, liver or kidney cancer.

The genes are TRBV27 and TRBJ1-2, with TRBD1 matching 7 bases. Germline V gene sequence: CDR1 MNHEY, CDR2 SMNVEV (reference sequence). J gave up 4 bases and V 5 bases, and 10 bases lay outside the gene matches. The CDR3 contains 15 residues. The CDR3: CASSPGRGRTYGYTF. The CDR3 region has the DNA TGTGCCAGCAGTCCCGGGAGGGGGCGAACCTATGGCTACACCTTC.

The genes are TRBV6-1 and TRBJ2-5; unclear D gene. V gave up 1 base and J gave up 5 bases, with 11 bases separating them. CDR1 is MNHNS and CDR2 is SASEGT in the germline V gene. The CDR3 totals 14 residues. CDR3 nucleotides: TGTGCCAGCAGTGAAGAAAGGGTTTCGGAGACCCAGTACTTC. Translation gives CASSEERVSETQYF.

The CDR3 DNA reads as TGTGCCAGCAGCCACCTTCGTGCCGGACAGGGACCCGCGTTCTTC. Amino acid sequence: CASSHLRAGQGPAFF. The chain uses TRBV14 and TRBJ2-1; 8 nucleotides align to TRBD1. Germline V gene lookup returns CDR1 SGHDN and CDR2 FVKESK. The CDR3 covers 15 residues. V was pared by 3 bases and J by 15 bases, with 16 bases of the junction left unmatched.

This clone was picked up one time. The chain recombines TRBV19 with TRBJ1-3; D unclear. V was trimmed by 3 bases and J by 2 bases, leaving 8 bases between them. CDR3 length: 14 residues. CDR1 LNHDA and CDR2 SQIVND come from the germline V gene (reference sequence). The CDR3 DNA sequence: TGTGCCAGTAGTATGTACCGGGCTGGAAACACCATATATTTT. It encodes CASSMYRAGNTIYF. Variable domain in full (rest from reference TRBV19 and TRBJ1-3): DGGITQSPKYLFRKEGQNVTLSCEQNLNHDAMYWYRQDPGQGLRLIYYSQIVNDFQKGDIAEGYSVSREKKESFPLTVTSAQKNPTAFYLCASSMYRAGNTIYFGEGSWLTVV.

This clone was observed once. The rearrangement joins TRBV9 to TRBJ1-1; no clear D gene. The CDR3 totals 14 residues. The germline V and J ends were trimmed by 2 bases and 6 bases, with 14 bases remaining between them. The germline gives CDR1 SGDLS, CDR2 YYNGEE. CDR3 in amino acids: CASSVGPGGSEAFF. CDR3 sequence (DNA): TGTGCCAGCAGCGTGGGTCCTGGAGGCTCTGAAGCTTTCTTT.

The gene calls are TRBV18 and TRBJ1-5; maybe TRBD1 (5 bases). CDR1 KGHSH and CDR2 LQKENI come from the germline V gene. Trimming removed 4 bases at V and 0 bases at J, with 10 bases between. The CDR3 has 15 residues. CDR3 sequence reads: CASSLTGGSNQPQHF. As DNA, the CDR3 is TGTGCCAGCTCACTGACGGGGGGTAGCAATCAGCCCCAGCATTTT.

This clone was seen a few times. The chain is built from TRBV5-1 and TRBJ1-1; D may be TRBD1 (6 bases). Germline CDR1 SGHRS, CDR2 YFSETQ. The CDR3 is 15 amino acids. V was shortened by 7 bases and J by 0 bases, with 16 bases between the two germline ends. Here the CDR3 DNA reads TGCGCCAGCTCCAAGACAGGAGCCTTGAACACTGAAGCTTTCTTT. Its translation: CASSKTGALNTEAFF. The full variable domain, with the rest looked up from reference TRBV5-1 and TRBJ1-1, is KAGVTQTPRYLIKTRGQQVTLSCSPISGHRSVSWYQQTPGQGLQFLFEYFSETQRNKGNFPGRFSGRQFSNSRSEMNVSTLELGDSALYLCASSKTGALNTEAFFGQGTRLTVV.

The V call is TRBV18, the J call TRBJ2-1; TRBD1 matches at 8 bases. V dropped 4 bases and J dropped 6; count of bases not matched to a gene: 11. The CDR3 sequence is 16 residues long. CDR1 is KGHSH and CDR2 is LQKENI in the germline V gene. The CDR3 spells CASSLLQGVGRNEQFF. As DNA, the CDR3 is TGTGCCAGCTCACTTTTACAGGGGGTTGGCCGCAATGAGCAGTTCTTC.

This clone was observed a few times. The J gene is TRBJ1-1, the V gene TRBV2; 7 bases are shared with TRBD1. V was clipped by 9 bases and J by 5 bases; unmatched bases: 6. The CDR3 extends over 12 amino acids. Germline V gene data show CDR1 as SNHLY and CDR2 as FYNNEI. CDR3: CARKQGRTEAFF. As DNA, the CDR3 is TGTGCCAGGAAACAGGGGCGGACTGAAGCTTTCTTT.

CDR3 nucleotide sequence: TGCGCCAGCAGCTTGAACCGGGACTACGAGCAGTACTTC. Encoded protein: CASSLNRDYEQYF. The rearrangement links TRBV5-1 to TRBJ2-7, with D perhaps matching TRBD2 (5 bases). This CDR3 region has 13 residues. V was clipped by 1 base and J by 3 bases, with 8 bases between them. The germline CDR1 and CDR2 sequences are SGHRS and YFSETQ.

V and J are TRBV5-1 and TRBJ1-2; the D gene is possibly TRBD1 (6 bases). The germline gives CDR1 SGHRS, CDR2 YFSETQ. The CDR3 extends over 15 amino acids. The germline V and J ends were trimmed by 2 bases and 4 bases, with 15 bases remaining between them. CDR3 coding DNA: TGCGCCAGCAGCTTCACAGGGCAGGACCCCTATGGCTACACCTTC. This gives the protein CASSFTGQDPYGYTF.

In its sample, this clone was seen once. This chain joins TRBV7-2 and TRBJ1-1; D uncertain. Trimming cost V 9 bases and J 4 bases, with 15 bases left between them. This CDR3 region has 13 residues. Germline V gene lookup returns CDR1 SGHTA and CDR2 FQGNSA. Here the CDR3 reads CASGPFFVTEAFF. The CDR3 nucleotides read TGTGCCAGTGGCCCATTTTTTGTCACTGAAGCTTTCTTT.

This clone is a singleton in its sample. V and J are TRBV29-1 and TRBJ2-5, with 8 bases that match TRBD2. J lost 2 bases, V lost 7 bases, and 12 bases had no gene match. The CDR3 loop spans 15 amino acids. Germline V gene data show CDR1 as SQVTM and CDR2 as ANQGSEA. The DNA for the CDR3 is TGCAGCGCCCCTCAGAAAGCGGGGGCTCAAGAGACCCAGTACTTC. Its translation: CSAPQKAGAQETQYF.

The rearrangement uses TRBV4-1 and TRBJ1-2; 8 nucleotides align to TRBD1. V lost 1 base, J lost 6 bases, and 7 bases stayed unmatched. CDR3 length: 15 amino acids. CDR1 is MGHRA, CDR2 YSYEKL, per germline. The CDR3 reads CASSQGDRFTNGYTF. CDR3 bases: TGCGCCAGCAGCCAAGGGGACAGGTTCACGAATGGCTACACCTTC.

This clone turned up a few times. The rearrangement uses TRBV19 and TRBJ1-1; 10 nucleotides match TRBD1. The germline gives CDR1 LNHDA, CDR2 SQIVND (reference sequence). J was trimmed by 12 bases and V by 3 bases; bases with no gene match: 4. There are 12 residues in the CDR3. The CDR3 region is CASSMDRGSTFF. The DNA for the CDR3 is TGTGCCAGTAGTATGGACAGGGGGTCGACTTTCTTT.

This rearrangement joins TRBV7-2 to TRBJ1-2; D is possibly TRBD1 (6 bases). The V gene lost 1 base and the J gene lost 4 bases, with 13 bases spanning the gap. The CDR3 loop spans 15 amino acids. The germline CDR1 and CDR2 sequences are SGHTA and FQGNSA. In nucleotides, the CDR3 is TGTGCCAGCAGCTTAGGGACAGCCCCCGCCTATGGCTACACCTTC. Protein: CASSLGTAPAYGYTF.

The chain couples TRBV5-4 to TRBJ2-5, with D possibly being TRBD1 (6 bases). V shed 3 bases and J shed 2 bases, with 11 bases lying between them. CDR1 is SGHNT and CDR2 is YYREEE in the germline V gene (reference sequence). The CDR3 extends over 14 amino acids. The CDR3 region has the DNA TGTGCCAGCAGCTCGAAGGGACAACAAGAGACCCAGTACTTC. This codes for CASSSKGQQETQYF.

The chain links TRBV19 to TRBJ1-2; D is ambiguous. Germline-derived CDR1 and CDR2 are LNHDA and SQIVND (reference sequence). V dropped 0 bases and J dropped 7 bases, with 12 bases sitting between them. The CDR3 covers 14 residues. The CDR3: CASSIDPVSAGYTF. DNA of the CDR3: TGTGCCAGTAGTATAGATCCCGTCAGCGCTGGCTACACCTTC.

The V call is TRBV9, the J call TRBJ1-1, with 8 bases fitting TRBD1. The junction had 3 bases not matched to a gene; V was cut back by 2 bases and J by 3 bases. Germline CDR1 reads SGDLS; CDR2 reads YYNGEE. The CDR3 length is 14 residues. The CDR3: CASSVDRGDTEAFF. The DNA for the CDR3 is TGTGCCAGCAGCGTCGACAGGGGAGACACTGAAGCTTTCTTT.

V usage is TRBV5-8 and J usage is TRBJ1-1, with 9 bases identical to TRBD1. Germline V gene sequence: CDR1 SGHTS, CDR2 YDEGEE. This CDR3 is 19 amino acids long. V dropped 0 bases and J dropped 4; count of bases not matched to a gene: 16. The CDR3 region is CASSLGLGQGGMMFTEAFF. The CDR3 region has the DNA TGTGCCAGCAGCTTGGGTTTGGGACAGGGCGGCATGATGTTCACTGAAGCTTTCTTT.

The V call is TRBV7-6, the J call TRBJ1-2; D may be TRBD1 (5 bases). CDR1 is SGHVS and CDR2 is FNYEAQ in the germline V gene. The CDR3 totals 15 residues. Trimming removed 5 bases from V and 1 base from J, with 14 bases in between. The CDR3 coding sequence is TGTGCCAGCAGCCCCAGCGGGGGAAATAACTATGGCTACACCTTC. Translated: CASSPSGGNNYGYTF. Full variable domain (missing parts from reference TRBV7-6 and TRBJ1-2): GAGVSQSPRYKVTKRGQDVALRCDPISGHVSLYWYRQALGQGPEFLTYFNYEAQQDKSGLPNDRFSAERPEGSISTLTIQRTEQRDSAMYRCASSPSGGNNYGYTFGSGTRLTVV.

The rearrangement uses TRBV27 and TRBJ1-5; D is undetermined. The length of the CDR3 is 13 residues. Trimming removed 0 bases at V and 5 bases at J, with 5 bases between. CDR1 and CDR2 (germline): MNHEY, SMNVEV (reference sequence). CDR3 amino acids: CASSLSHHQPQHF. The CDR3, as DNA: TGTGCCAGCAGTTTATCACATCATCAGCCCCAGCATTTT.

This rearrangement joins TRBV7-6 to TRBJ2-2; D may be TRBD1 (5 bases). The V and J ends lost 3 bases and 2 bases respectively, with 7 bases between them. The CDR3 has 14 amino acids. In germline, CDR1 is SGHVS, CDR2 FNYEAQ. Written as DNA, the CDR3 is TGTGCCAGCAGCTTGACAGAAAACACCGGGGAGCTGTTTTTT. Its protein is CASSLTENTGELFF. Variable domain in full (rest from reference TRBV7-6 and TRBJ2-2): GAGVSQSPRYKVTKRGQDVALRCDPISGHVSLYWYRQALGQGPEFLTYFNYEAQQDKSGLPNDRFSAERPEGSISTLTIQRTEQRDSAMYRCASSLTENTGELFFGEGSRLTVL.

This clone has a handful of counts. Here the CDR3 reads CSTSRANTEAFF. In DNA form, the CDR3 reads TGCAGCACCAGCAGGGCGAACACTGAAGCTTTCTTT. The chain carries TRBV29-1 and TRBJ1-1, with a weak D call TRBD1 (5 bases). This CDR3 has 12 amino acids. CDR1 is SQVTM, CDR2 ANQGSEA, per germline. V lost 8 bases and J lost 1, with 11 bases in between.

The chain carries TRBV4-1 and TRBJ2-3, with D perhaps matching TRBD1 (6 bases). Germline CDR1 is MGHRA and CDR2 is YSYEKL. Trimming removed 4 bases from V and 4 bases from J, with 18 bases in between. CDR3 size: 16 residues. The CDR3 is CASSPDGGFLADTQYF. CDR3 DNA: TGCGCCAGCAGCCCCGATGGGGGCTTTTTAGCAGATACGCAGTATTTT.

The table lists this clone with a few counts. V usage is TRBV9 and J usage is TRBJ1-1; 9 bases are shared with TRBD1. V lost 1 base and J lost 8; bases outside the gene matches: 6. The germline V gene has CDR1 SGDLS and CDR2 YYNGEE. The CDR3 covers 14 residues. The CDR3 is CASSVRQGGSEAFF. CDR3 nucleotides: TGTGCCAGCAGCGTACGACAGGGGGGTTCAGAAGCTTTCTTT.

This chain uses TRBV5-1 with TRBJ2-1; 11 nucleotides align to TRBD2. CDR3 size: 16 residues. The germline gives CDR1 SGHRS, CDR2 YFSETQ. Trimming at V came to 4 bases and at J to 4 bases, leaving 7 bases not matched to a gene. In DNA form, the CDR3 reads TGCGCCAGCAGCCGGGAGACTAGCGGGACTTACAATGAGCAGTTCTTC. Its protein product is CASSRETSGTYNEQFF.

The gene calls are TRBV5-1 and TRBJ1-6; no reliable D call. CDR1 SGHRS and CDR2 YFSETQ come from the germline V gene. V dropped 8 bases and J dropped 6 bases, with 15 bases sitting between them. The CDR3 covers 14 residues. The chain's CDR3 is CASRREGGNSPLHF. The DNA for the CDR3 is TGCGCCAGTCGGAGGGAGGGAGGTAATTCACCCCTCCACTTT.

The chain joins TRBV4-2 to TRBJ1-2, with D maybe TRBD1 (5 bases). Germline-derived CDR1 and CDR2 are LGHNA and YNFKEQ. This CDR3 is 14 amino acids long. Trimming took off 0 bases at V and 7 bases at J, with 12 bases between the two ends. The CDR3 DNA sequence: TGTGCCAGCAGCCAAGATCCAGGGCTGGGTGGCTACACCTTC. Its translation is CASSQDPGLGGYTF.

This clone was observed once. This chain uses TRBV4-1 with TRBJ2-5, with a possible D match to TRBD2 (6 bases). V was cut by 1 base and J by 1 base, with 13 bases left in between. The CDR3 contains 16 residues. CDR1 is MGHRA, CDR2 YSYEKL, per germline. DNA of the CDR3: TGCGCCAGCAGCCAAGGAATGGGCGGGACCCAAGAGACCCAGTACTTC. Translated, it gives CASSQGMGGTQETQYF.